The TCR beta chain described here comes from a study of shared clonotypes between healthy human individuals. General study points: At large depth, rarefaction still showed sorted-subset sequencing to be incomplete.

Terminally differentiated effector memory CD45RA+ cells were left out of the naive CD8 fraction, which was CD45RO-negative and positively selected for CCR7. Assay: immunoSEQ multiplex PCR; the TCRdb copy retains only in-frame clones and omits some. The sample has under 600,000 clones, more than 95% seen once; the top ten hold 0.3%. With regard to this clone: The antigen is unknown.

This CDR3 contains 14 residues. Trimming removed 4 bases from V and 0 bases from J; junction bases left unmatched: 3. The germline gives CDR1 SGHRS, CDR2 YFSETQ. The V gene is TRBV5-1, the J gene TRBJ2-7; TRBD2 agrees at 8 bases. The receptor was derived from a man younger than 40 in good health. Specimen: naive CD8+ T cells sorted from blood. The CDR3, as DNA: TGCGCCAGCAGCACTAGCGGAAGCTCCTACGAGCAGTACTTC. Its protein is CASSTSGSSYEQYF.